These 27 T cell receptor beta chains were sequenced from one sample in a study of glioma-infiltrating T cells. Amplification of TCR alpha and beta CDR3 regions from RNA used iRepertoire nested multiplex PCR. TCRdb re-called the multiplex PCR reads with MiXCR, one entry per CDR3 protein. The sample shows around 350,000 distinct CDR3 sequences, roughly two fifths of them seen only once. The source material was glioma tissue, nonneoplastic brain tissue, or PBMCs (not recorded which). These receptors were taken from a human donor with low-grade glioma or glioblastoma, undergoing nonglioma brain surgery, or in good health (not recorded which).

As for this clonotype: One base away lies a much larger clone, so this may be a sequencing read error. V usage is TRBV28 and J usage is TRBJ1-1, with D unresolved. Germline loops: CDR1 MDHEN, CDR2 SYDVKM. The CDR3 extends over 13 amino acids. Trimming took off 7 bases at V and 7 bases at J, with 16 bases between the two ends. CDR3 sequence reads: CASIYIAVNEAFF. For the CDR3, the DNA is TGTGCCAGCATTTACATCGCAGTTAATGAAGCTTTCTTT.

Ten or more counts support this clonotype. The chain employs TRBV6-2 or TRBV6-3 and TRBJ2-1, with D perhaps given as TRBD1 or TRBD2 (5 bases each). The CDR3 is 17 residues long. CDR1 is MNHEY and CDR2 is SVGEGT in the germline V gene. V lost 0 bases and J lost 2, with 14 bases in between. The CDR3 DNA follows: TGTGCCAGCAGTTACTCGGGGCTAGCTACTACCTACAATGAGCAGTTCTTC. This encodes CASSYSGLATTYNEQFF.

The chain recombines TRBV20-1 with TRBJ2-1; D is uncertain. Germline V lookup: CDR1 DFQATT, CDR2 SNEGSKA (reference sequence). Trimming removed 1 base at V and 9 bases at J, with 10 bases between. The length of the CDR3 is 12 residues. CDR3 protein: CSARGTLPEQFF. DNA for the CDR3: TGCAGTGCTAGAGGTACGCTCCCTGAGCAGTTCTTC.

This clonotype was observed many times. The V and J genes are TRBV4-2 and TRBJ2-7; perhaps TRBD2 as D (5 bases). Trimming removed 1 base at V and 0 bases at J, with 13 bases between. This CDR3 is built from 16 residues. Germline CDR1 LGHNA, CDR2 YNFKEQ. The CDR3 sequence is CASSQASLASSYEQYF. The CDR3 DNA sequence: TGTGCCAGCAGCCAAGCTTCCCTAGCCAGCTCCTACGAGCAGTACTTC.

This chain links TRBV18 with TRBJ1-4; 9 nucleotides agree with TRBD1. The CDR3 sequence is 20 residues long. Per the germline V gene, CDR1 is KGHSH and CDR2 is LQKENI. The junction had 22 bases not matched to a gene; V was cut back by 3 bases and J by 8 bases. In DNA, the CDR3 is TGTGCCAGCTCACCCCGACCGATCCGGGACAGGGTCGAAAAGGGGGAAAAACTGTTTTTT. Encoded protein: CASSPRPIRDRVEKGEKLFF.

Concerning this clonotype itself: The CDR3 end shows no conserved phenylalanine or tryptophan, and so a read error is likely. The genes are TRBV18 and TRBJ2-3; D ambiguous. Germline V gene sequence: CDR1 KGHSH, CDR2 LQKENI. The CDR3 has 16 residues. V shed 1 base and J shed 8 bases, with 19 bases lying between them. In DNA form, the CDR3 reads TGTGCCAGCTCACCACGGATGAGAACAGCCCAGAGTACGCAGTATCTT. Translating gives CASSPRMRTAQSTQYL.

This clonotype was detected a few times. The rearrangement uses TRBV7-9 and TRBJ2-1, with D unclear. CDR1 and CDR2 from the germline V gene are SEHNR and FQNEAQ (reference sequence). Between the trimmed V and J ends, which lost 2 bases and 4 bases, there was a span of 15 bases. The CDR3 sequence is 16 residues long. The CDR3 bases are TGTGCCAGCAGCTTAAGCCTCGTAGGTGGTTACAATGAGCAGTTCTTC. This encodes CASSLSLVGGYNEQFF.

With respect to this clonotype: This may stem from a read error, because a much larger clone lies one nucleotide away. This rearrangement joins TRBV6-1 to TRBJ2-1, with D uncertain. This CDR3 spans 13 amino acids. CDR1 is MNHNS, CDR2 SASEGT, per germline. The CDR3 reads CASTESSYSEQFF. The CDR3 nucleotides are TGTGCCAGCACGGAGAGCTCCTACAGTGAGCAGTTCTTC.

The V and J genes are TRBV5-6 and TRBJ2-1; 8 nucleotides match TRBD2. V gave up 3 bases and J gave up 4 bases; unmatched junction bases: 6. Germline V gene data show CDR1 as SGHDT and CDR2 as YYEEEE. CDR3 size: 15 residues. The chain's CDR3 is CASSSRLAPYNEQFF. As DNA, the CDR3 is TGTGCCAGCAGCTCCCGACTAGCGCCGTACAATGAGCAGTTCTTC. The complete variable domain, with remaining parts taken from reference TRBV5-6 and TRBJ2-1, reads DAGVTQSPTHLIKTRGQQVTLRCSPKSGHDTVSWYQQALGQGPQFIFQYYEEEERQRGNFPDRFSGHQFPNYSSELNVNALLLGDSALYLCASSSRLAPYNEQFFGPGTRLTVL.

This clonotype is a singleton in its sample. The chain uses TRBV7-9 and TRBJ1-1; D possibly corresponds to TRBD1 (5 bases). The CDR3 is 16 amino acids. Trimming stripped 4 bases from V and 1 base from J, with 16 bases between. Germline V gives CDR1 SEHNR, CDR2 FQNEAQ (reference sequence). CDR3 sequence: CASSSPSRGGNTEAFF. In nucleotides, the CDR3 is TGTGCCAGCAGCTCCCCTAGCCGGGGGGGGAACACTGAAGCTTTCTTT.

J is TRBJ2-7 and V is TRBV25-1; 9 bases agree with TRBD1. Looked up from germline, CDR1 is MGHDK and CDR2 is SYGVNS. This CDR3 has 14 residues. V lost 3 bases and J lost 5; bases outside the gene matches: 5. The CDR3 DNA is TGTGCCAGCAGTGATGGGACAGGGAGACACGAGCAGTACTTC. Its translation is CASSDGTGRHEQYF.

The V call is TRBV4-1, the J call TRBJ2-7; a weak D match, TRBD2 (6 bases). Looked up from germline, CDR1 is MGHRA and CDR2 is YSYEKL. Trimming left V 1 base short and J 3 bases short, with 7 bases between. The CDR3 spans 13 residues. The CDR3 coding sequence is TGCGCCAGCAGCCAAGTAGCGGACTACGAGCAGTACTTC. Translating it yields CASSQVADYEQYF.

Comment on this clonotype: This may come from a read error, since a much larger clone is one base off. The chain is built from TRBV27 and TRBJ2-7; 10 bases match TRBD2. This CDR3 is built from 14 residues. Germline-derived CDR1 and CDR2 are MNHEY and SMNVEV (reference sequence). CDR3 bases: TGTGCCAGCAGGCGGACTAGCGGCTCCTACGAGGAGTACTTC. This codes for CASRRTSGSYEEYF.

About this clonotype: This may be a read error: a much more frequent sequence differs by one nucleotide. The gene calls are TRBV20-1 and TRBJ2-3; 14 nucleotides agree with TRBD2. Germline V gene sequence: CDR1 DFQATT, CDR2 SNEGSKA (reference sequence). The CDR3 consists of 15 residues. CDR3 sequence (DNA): TGCAGTGCGGGGGGGACTAGCGGGAGCACAGATACGAAGTATTTT. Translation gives CSAGGTSGSTDTKYF.

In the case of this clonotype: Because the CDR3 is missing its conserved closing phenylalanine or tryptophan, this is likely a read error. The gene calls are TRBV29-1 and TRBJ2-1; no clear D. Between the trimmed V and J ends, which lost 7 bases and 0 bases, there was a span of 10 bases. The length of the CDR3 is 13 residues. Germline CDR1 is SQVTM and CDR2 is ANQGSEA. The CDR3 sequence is CSAEIASYNEQFL. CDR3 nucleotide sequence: TGCAGCGCCGAAATAGCCTCCTACAATGAGCAGTTCCTC.

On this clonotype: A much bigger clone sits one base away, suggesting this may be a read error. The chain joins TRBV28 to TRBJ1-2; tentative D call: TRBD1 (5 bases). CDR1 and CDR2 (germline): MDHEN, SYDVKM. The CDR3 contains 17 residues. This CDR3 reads CASSLPRTYGGTYAYTF. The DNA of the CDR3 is TGTGCCAGCAGTTTACCCCGGACTTACGGAGGGACCTATGCCTACACCTTC.

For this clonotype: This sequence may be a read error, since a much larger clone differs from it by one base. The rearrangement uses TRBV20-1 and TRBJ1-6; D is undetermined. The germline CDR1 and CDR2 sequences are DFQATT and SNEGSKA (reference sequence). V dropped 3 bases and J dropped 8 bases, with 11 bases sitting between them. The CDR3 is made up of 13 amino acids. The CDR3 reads CSASPQRDSPLHF. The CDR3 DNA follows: TGCAGTGCTAGCCCCCAGAGAGATTCACCCCTCCACTTT.

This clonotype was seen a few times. The CDR3 DNA follows: TGCAGTGCTAGATGGACAGGGTGGTCGGGCTACACCTTC. This translates into CSARWTGWSGYTF. The chain joins TRBV20-1 to TRBJ1-2; 8 bases are a match to TRBD1. Germline V gene data show CDR1 as DFQATT and CDR2 as SNEGSKA (reference sequence). The J segment lost 8 bases and the V segment lost 2 bases, leaving 7 bases of the junction unmatched. This CDR3 is 13 amino acids long.

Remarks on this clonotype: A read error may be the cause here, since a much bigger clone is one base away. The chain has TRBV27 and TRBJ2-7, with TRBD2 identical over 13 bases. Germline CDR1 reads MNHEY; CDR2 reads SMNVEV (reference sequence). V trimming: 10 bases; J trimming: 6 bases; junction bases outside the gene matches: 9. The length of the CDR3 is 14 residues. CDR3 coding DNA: TGTGCCATCAGCTCTGGACTAGCGGGAGTCGAGCAGTACTTC. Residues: CAISSGLAGVEQYF.

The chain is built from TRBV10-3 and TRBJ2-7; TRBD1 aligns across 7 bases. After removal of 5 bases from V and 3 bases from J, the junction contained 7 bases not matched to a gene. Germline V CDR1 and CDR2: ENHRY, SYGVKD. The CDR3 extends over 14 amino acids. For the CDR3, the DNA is TGTGCCATCAGTCCAGGGGGAGCTCGCTACGAGCAGTACTTC. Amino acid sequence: CAISPGGARYEQYF.

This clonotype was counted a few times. The CDR3 spells CASSQEGGNTEAFF. CDR3 nucleotides: TGCGCCAGCAGCCAAGAAGGGGGGAACACTGAAGCTTTCTTT. This chain uses TRBV4-3 with TRBJ1-1; D is perhaps TRBD1 (6 bases). V lost 0 bases to trimming and J lost 1 base, with 6 bases between them. CDR3 length: 14 residues. Looked up from germline, CDR1 is LGHNA and CDR2 is YSLEER.

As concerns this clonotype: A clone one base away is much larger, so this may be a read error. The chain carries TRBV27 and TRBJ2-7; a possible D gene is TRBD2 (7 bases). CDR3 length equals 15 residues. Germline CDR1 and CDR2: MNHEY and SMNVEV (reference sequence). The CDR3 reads CASSLENGGLYERYF. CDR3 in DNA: TGTGCCAGCAGTCTCGAGAACGGGGGGCTCTACGAGCGGTACTTC.

The CDR3 sequence is CSLKDYRGRNEQYF. CDR3 DNA sequence: TGCAGCCTTAAAGATTACAGGGGCCGAAACGAGCAGTACTTC. This chain links TRBV20-1 with TRBJ2-7; 7 nucleotides line up with TRBD1. The length of the CDR3 is 14 residues. Germline CDR1 is DFQATT and CDR2 is SNEGSKA (reference sequence).

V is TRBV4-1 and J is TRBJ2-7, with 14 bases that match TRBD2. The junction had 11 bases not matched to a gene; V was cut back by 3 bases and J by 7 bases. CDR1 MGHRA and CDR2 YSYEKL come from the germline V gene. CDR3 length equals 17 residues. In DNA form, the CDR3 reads TGCGCCAGCAGCCAGGGACTAGCGGGAGTCCCGTGGAATGAGCAGTACTTC. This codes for CASSQGLAGVPWNEQYF.

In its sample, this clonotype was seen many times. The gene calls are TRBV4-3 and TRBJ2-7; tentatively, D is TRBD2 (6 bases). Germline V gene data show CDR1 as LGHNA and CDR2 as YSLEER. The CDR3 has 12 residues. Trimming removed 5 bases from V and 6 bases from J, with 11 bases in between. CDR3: CASSYGLSEQYF. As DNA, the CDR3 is TGCGCCAGCAGCTATGGACTAAGCGAGCAGTACTTC.

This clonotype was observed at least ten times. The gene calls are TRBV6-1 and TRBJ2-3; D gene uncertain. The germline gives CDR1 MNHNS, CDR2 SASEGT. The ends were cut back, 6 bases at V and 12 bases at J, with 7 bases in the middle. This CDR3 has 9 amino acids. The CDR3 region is CASSPRQYF. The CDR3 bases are TGTGCCAGCAGCCCGAGACAGTATTTT.

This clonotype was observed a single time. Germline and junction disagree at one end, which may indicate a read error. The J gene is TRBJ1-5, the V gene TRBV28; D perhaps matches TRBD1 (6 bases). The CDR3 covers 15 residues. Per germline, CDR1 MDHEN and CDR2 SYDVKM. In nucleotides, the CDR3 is TGTGCCAGCAGTTTAAGGGGGTCGCGCAATCAGGCCCAGCATTTT. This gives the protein CASSLRGSRNQAQHF.